This T cell receptor (beta chain) is drawn from a study of T-cell reconstitution after alpha-beta-depleted transplantation in children. General study findings and limits: It was surviving recipient T cells and thymic progenitors that gave some patients high TCRbeta diversity at day 60. One year post-transplant, T-cell counts and diversity were largely derived from T cells produced anew. Reportedly, alpha-beta T cells present about two months post-transplant originated from several hundred expanded clones of graft origin.

This clonotype was recorded at least ten times. What it binds is unknown. The CDR3 runs to 15 residues. With 1 base removed from V and 1 base from J, the gap between germline ends came to 10 bases. Germline CDR1 is SEHNR and CDR2 is FQNEAQ (reference sequence). As it was prepared, the TCRbeta library received unique molecular identifiers. Each CDR3 protein is one row after TCRdb ran MiXCR on the PCR reads. The table records about 590,000 distinct CDR3 sequences, 13% of them present only once. The receptor was derived from a male patient aged 10 to 17 who had a stem cell transplant for acute myeloid leukemia, so the T cells may come from the graft donor. The rearrangement links TRBV7-9 to TRBJ2-5; possible D gene TRBD2, 5 bases. This sample comprised PBMCs, mostly from graft donor cells, obtained 360 days after TCRalphabeta/CD19-depleted stem cell transplant. The CDR3 region is CASSLGAGLQETQYF. The CDR3 DNA reads TGTGCCAGCAGCTTAGGGGCAGGACTCCAAGAGACCCAGTACTTC.